This T cell receptor beta chain is from a study of blood T cell repertoires in COVID-19. The wider study: The United States, Italy and Spain supplied acute and convalescent COVID-19 samples. PBMCs, B-cell-depleted T cells, or T cells provided the cDNA or gDNA that made up the material.

Germline V gene data show CDR1 as LNHDA and CDR2 as SQIVND (reference sequence). Unmatched junction bases numbered 3, after V lost 5 bases and J lost 11 bases. CDR3 length: 11 amino acids. Per the study methods: The assay estimated nucleated cells by amplifying reference gene primers. The repertoire was sequenced with immunoSEQ multiplex PCR; TCRdb's copy has only in-frame clones and lacks some. That table supplies the V and J calls and clone size; D and trimming were determined from the DNA. The sample carries about 120,000 clones, about 85% recorded once. This sequence was found in a woman of 80 years or more with acute or convalescent COVID-19. The material sequenced was peripheral blood. V usage is TRBV19 and J usage is TRBJ1-5; 7 nucleotides agree with TRBD1. CDR3 loop: CASSDRDAQHF. The CDR3 bases are TGTGCCAGTAGTGACAGGGATGCCCAGCATTTT.